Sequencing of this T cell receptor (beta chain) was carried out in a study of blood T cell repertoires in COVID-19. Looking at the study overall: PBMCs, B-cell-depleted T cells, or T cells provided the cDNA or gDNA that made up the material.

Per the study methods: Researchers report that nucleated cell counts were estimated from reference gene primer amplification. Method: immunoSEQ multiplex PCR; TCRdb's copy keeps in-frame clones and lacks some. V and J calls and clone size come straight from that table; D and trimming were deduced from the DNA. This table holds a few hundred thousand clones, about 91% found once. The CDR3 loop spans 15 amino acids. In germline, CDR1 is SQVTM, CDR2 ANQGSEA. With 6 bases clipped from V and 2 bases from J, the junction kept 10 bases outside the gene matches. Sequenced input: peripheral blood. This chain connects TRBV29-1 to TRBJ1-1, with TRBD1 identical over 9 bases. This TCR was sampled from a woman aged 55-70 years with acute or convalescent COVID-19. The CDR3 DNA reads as TGCAGCGTCCCAGCGGACAGGGGACCCAACACTGAAGCTTTCTTT. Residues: CSVPADRGPNTEAFF.